This T cell receptor (beta chain) was recovered during a study of CD8+ T cells in alopecia areata. In the study overall: Treated patients received oral tofacitinib, 5 to 10 mg twice daily. Study observations and caveats: Persistence in scalp and blood during tofacitinib was observed for many expanded lesional clones.

Noted treatment: oral pan-JAK inhibitor, 5-10 mg twice daily. As part of sample collection, lesional scalp punch biopsies and peripheral blood were taken from alopecia areata patients. Using a FACSAria, the CD4+ and CD8+ T cells were sorted from the PBMCs. CDR1 and CDR2 from the germline V gene are LNHNV and YYDKDF (reference sequence). V lost 4 bases and J lost 4, with 14 bases in between. This CDR3 spans 15 amino acids. After isolation, RNA underwent reverse transcription to generate cDNA as the sequencing template. Here immunoSEQ multiplex PCR was the method, and the copy in TCRdb shows in-frame clones only, minus some. The top ten hold about a sixth of the sample, which has 110,000 to 150,000 clones, 54% seen once. This clone was seen more than once but under ten times. Its matching antigen is unknown.

The sequence was collected from a human donor with alopecia areata. This rearrangement joins TRBV15 to TRBJ2-1; D is possibly TRBD2 (6 bases). Sequences were derived from CD8+ T cells sorted from blood, sampled at week 4, from a patient treated with tofacitinib. The CDR3 spells CATSTLDAGYNEQFF. The CDR3 nucleotides read TGTGCCACCAGCACCCTAGACGCGGGGTACAATGAGCAGTTCTTC.